Listed below are T cell receptor beta chains from one sample, sequenced in a study of T-cell reconstitution after alpha-beta-depleted transplantation in children. One entry per CDR3 protein, called by TCRdb with MiXCR from the PCR reads. Of 350,000 to 400,000 distinct CDR3 sequences in the sample, about 14% are singletons; the top ten hold about 4%. The sample consisted of PBMCs, taken from the stem cell graft. The receptors were gathered from a human donor who donated a stem cell graft to a child with Fanconi anemia. CDR3s include the opening cysteine and the closing phenylalanine or tryptophan. The order of the fields is V gene, J gene, D gene, clone size, CDR3 DNA, CDR3 protein. The D gene is left open where the match is weak. Expanded clones are given a class, and other clones once, few, many or no size at all.

V: TRBV7-6; J: TRBJ2-3; D: TRBD1; size: .; DNA: TGTGCCAGCAGCTCCACAGGGGAGCCCACAGATACGCAGTATTTT; CDR3: CASSSTGEPTDTQYF
V: TRBV20-1; J: TRBJ2-1; D: .; size: .; DNA: TGCAGTGCTAGAAGGGGCTCAGGAAATGAGCAGTTCTTC; CDR3: CSARRGSGNEQFF
V: TRBV12-3/TRBV12-4; J: TRBJ2-3; D: .; size: few; DNA: TGTGCCAGCAGCGCCCAGACCGCTAGCACAGATACGCAGTATTTT; CDR3: CASSAQTASTDTQYF
V: TRBV18; J: TRBJ1-5; D: TRBD1; size: many; DNA: TGTGCCAGCCAGGGACAGTACAATCAGCCCCAGCATTTT; CDR3: CASQGQYNQPQHF
V: TRBV24-1; J: TRBJ2-5; D: .; size: many; DNA: TGTGCCACCAGTGATTTGAACGGGGAGACCCAGTACTTC; CDR3: CATSDLNGETQYF
V: TRBV5-6; J: TRBJ2-7; D: .; size: few; DNA: TGTGCCAGCAGCTCCGGGACACTATACGAGCAGTACTTC; CDR3: CASSSGTLYEQYF
V: TRBV12-3/TRBV12-4; J: TRBJ2-1; D: .; size: few; DNA: TGTGCCAGCAGTGGGAAAGGTTCGGATGAGCAGTTCTTC; CDR3: CASSGKGSDEQFF
V: TRBV18; J: TRBJ1-6; D: TRBD1; size: .; DNA: TGTGCCAGCTCAAGCGTAACAGGGGACCCCCTCCACTTT; CDR3: CASSSVTGDPLHF
V: TRBV12-3/TRBV12-4; J: TRBJ2-7; D: TRBD2; size: many; DNA: TGTGCCAGCAGTCGCGGACTAGCGGGGGGGCGCGAGCAGTACTTC; CDR3: CASSRGLAGGREQYF
V: TRBV5-6; J: TRBJ1-2; D: .; size: .; DNA: TGTGCCAGCAGCTTACTTCAGGGGAAGGATGGCTACACCTTC; CDR3: CASSLLQGKDGYTF
V: TRBV19; J: TRBJ2-1; D: .; size: .; DNA: TGTGCCAGTAGTATTGGGTCAGGTATAGTGTCCTACAATGAGCAGTTCTTC; CDR3: CASSIGSGIVSYNEQFF
V: TRBV19; J: TRBJ2-3; D: .; size: once; DNA: TGTGCCAGTAGTAGCCGGTTGGAGACAGATACGCAGTATTTT; CDR3: CASSSRLETDTQYF
V: TRBV12-3/TRBV12-4; J: TRBJ1-1; D: TRBD1; size: many; DNA: TGTGCCAGCAGCCAGACAGGGGCTCCGAACACTGAAGCTTTCTTT; CDR3: CASSQTGAPNTEAFF
V: TRBV6-2/TRBV6-3; J: TRBJ2-3; D: .; size: .; DNA: TGTGCCAGCAGTTACTCTGCAGGGGACACAGATACGCAGTATTTT; CDR3: CASSYSAGDTDTQYF
V: TRBV29-1; J: TRBJ2-3; D: .; size: few; DNA: TGCAGCGTTAGCAGGGACTTCGCAGATACGCAGTATTTT; CDR3: CSVSRDFADTQYF
V: TRBV5-1; J: TRBJ2-2; D: .; size: many; DNA: TGCGCCAGCAGCTGGGACCTCGACGGGGAGCTGTTTTTT; CDR3: CASSWDLDGELFF
V: TRBV14; J: TRBJ2-1; D: .; size: .; DNA: TGTGCCAGCAGCCAAGAATCGGCAGGAGGGACCTACAATGAGCAGTTCTTC; CDR3: CASSQESAGGTYNEQFF
V: TRBV5-6; J: TRBJ2-1; D: TRBD2; size: many; DNA: TGTGCCAGCAGCTTAGGGACTAGCGCCTACAATGAGCAGTTCTTC; CDR3: CASSLGTSAYNEQFF
V: TRBV20-1; J: TRBJ1-2; D: .; size: many; DNA: TGCAGTGCTAGGACCAACTATGGCTACACCTTC; CDR3: CSARTNYGYTF
V: TRBV5-1; J: TRBJ2-2; D: .; size: many; DNA: TGCGCCAGCAGCTTGGACGTTACGGCCGGGGAGCTGTTTTTT; CDR3: CASSLDVTAGELFF
V: TRBV15; J: TRBJ2-7; D: TRBD2; size: .; DNA: TGTGCCACCAGCAGAGAGGGCGGGGGGTCCTACGAGCAGTACTTC; CDR3: CATSREGGGSYEQYF
V: TRBV19; J: TRBJ1-1; D: TRBD1; size: few; DNA: TGTGCCAGTAGGGACACAGGGGTAGGTACTGAAGCTTTCTTT; CDR3: CASRDTGVGTEAFF
V: TRBV20-1; J: TRBJ2-3; D: TRBD2; size: many; DNA: TGCAGTGCGAACACCCTCCCCAGCGGGGGCCCCACAGATACGCAGTATTTT; CDR3: CSANTLPSGGPTDTQYF
V: TRBV29-1; J: TRBJ2-1; D: TRBD1; size: .; DNA: TGCAGCACCCGGGACAGGGGTTTCAACAATGAGCAGTTCTTC; CDR3: CSTRDRGFNNEQFF
V: TRBV5-1; J: TRBJ1-6; D: TRBD1; size: few; DNA: TGCGCCAGCAGCGCCGGGACAGGGAGAAACGGATATTCACCCCTCCACTTT; CDR3: CASSAGTGRNGYSPLHF
V: TRBV7-6; J: TRBJ2-3; D: .; size: few; DNA: TGTGCCAGCAGCTTAGCGACGGTAGCCTTCACAGATACGCAGTATTTT; CDR3: CASSLATVAFTDTQYF